These 22 T cell receptor beta chains originate from one sample sequenced in a study of cytomegalovirus exposure and HLA in healthy donors (dated by TCRdb to 2015 to 2018). The receptor library was made with the immunoSEQ multiplex PCR assay. A mixture of 60 forward primers for TCR Vbeta segments and 13 reverse primers for TCR Jbeta segments was used in the multiplex PCR. The clones in this table, taken by TCRdb from immuneACCESS, are in-frame only. Not every clone is retained; where verified, under half of the shortfall comes from an unresolved V gene, and the cause of the rest is unknown. The sample contains some 120,000 clones, 75% to 85% of them found a single time. The top ten clonotypes cover 1.5% to 2.5% of the sample. Sequencing used PBMCs. These receptors all come from a man between 45 and 60 years old in good health and CMV-seronegative.

This clone was counted only a few times. This chain connects TRBV9 to TRBJ2-7; TRBD2 is a possible D gene (5 bases). Per the germline V gene, CDR1 is SGDLS and CDR2 is YYNGEE. V shed 0 bases and J shed 2 bases, with 9 bases lying between them. The CDR3 spans 14 residues. The CDR3 coding sequence is TGTGCCAGCAGCGTAGCTACGGAGGCCTACGAGCAGTACTTC. Its translation is CASSVATEAYEQYF.

This clone showed up just once. This chain joins TRBV10-3 and TRBJ2-3, with 7 positions matching TRBD2. Germline V CDR1 and CDR2: ENHRY, SYGVKD. V trimming: 2 bases; J trimming: 1 base; junction bases outside the gene matches: 9. The CDR3 contains 17 residues. The CDR3 nucleotides are TGTGCCATCAGTGAGCCGTCGGGGGGACCCGGCACAGATACGCAGTATTTT. Translated, it gives CAISEPSGGPGTDTQYF.

The V and J genes are TRBV30 and TRBJ2-1, with 11 nucleotides matching TRBD2. There are 16 residues in the CDR3. Germline assignment: CDR1 GTSNPN and CDR2 SVGIG (reference sequence). The junction had 10 bases not matched to a gene; V was cut back by 2 bases and J by 7 bases. The CDR3 bases are TGTGCCTGGAGTCCCCTAGCGGGGGGCATGGGGAATGAGCAGTTCTTC. Its protein is CAWSPLAGGMGNEQFF.

Concerning this clone itself: A junction boundary mismatches the germline segment, possibly from a read error. V usage is TRBV7-9 and J usage is TRBJ1-1; 7 bases align to TRBD1. The germline gives CDR1 SEHNR, CDR2 FQNEAQ (reference sequence). This CDR3 comprises 15 residues. CDR3 sequence: CSSSFGDSRNTEAFF. The DNA of the CDR3 is TGTTCCAGCAGCTTTGGGGACAGCCGAAACACTGAAGCTTTCTTT. Using reference TRBV7-9 and TRBJ1-1 for the parts outside the CDR3, the full variable domain is DTGVSQNPRHKITKRGQNVTFRCDPISEHNRLYWYRQTLGQGPEFLTYFQNEAQLEKSRLLSDRFSAERPKGSFSTLEIQRTEQGDSAMYLCSSSFGDSRNTEAFFGQGTRLTVV.

This chain links TRBV4-2 with TRBJ2-7; possibly TRBD1 for D (5 bases). This CDR3 has 17 residues. Trimming removed 0 bases at V and 4 bases at J, with 19 bases between. CDR1 is LGHNA, CDR2 YNFKEQ, per germline. The CDR3 sequence: CASSQDLGRGWEYEQYF. CDR3 nucleotide sequence: TGTGCCAGCAGCCAAGATCTGGGTAGGGGATGGGAATACGAGCAGTACTTC.

The chain links TRBV28 to TRBJ1-2; TRBD1 is a possible D gene (6 bases). The CDR3 has 13 residues. Germline V gives CDR1 MDHEN, CDR2 SYDVKM. V lost 10 bases and J 4 bases, leaving 16 bases between the germline ends. DNA of the CDR3: TGTGCCATCTTACCGGGGGGCGGCTATGGCTACACCTTC. It codes for CAILPGGGYGYTF.

This clone was detected only once. The chain employs TRBV4-1 and TRBJ2-1; 9 bases line up with TRBD2. The V gene's germline CDR1 is MGHRA and CDR2 YSYEKL. With V trimmed by 3 bases and J by 2 bases, 5 bases remained unmatched. The length of the CDR3 is 16 residues. Here the CDR3 DNA reads TGCGCCAGCAGCCATCCGGGACTAGCCGCCTACAATGAGCAGTTCTTC. Encoded protein: CASSHPGLAAYNEQFF.

V is TRBV12-5 and J is TRBJ2-2; 8 nucleotides agree with TRBD2. The CDR3 length is 17 residues. Losses at the gene ends were 7 bases for V and 0 bases for J; bases not matched to a gene: 10. Germline CDR1 reads LGHNT; CDR2 reads FRNRAP. The CDR3 region is CASALLLSGTNTGELFF. The DNA of the CDR3 is TGTGCTAGTGCTCTACTCCTTAGCGGGACGAACACCGGGGAGCTGTTTTTT.

Here the CDR3 reads CASSRGSGANVLTF. As DNA, the CDR3 is TGTGCCAGCAGTAGAGGCTCTGGGGCCAACGTCCTGACTTTC. The chain joins TRBV27 to TRBJ2-6; D uncertain. This CDR3 has 14 amino acids. Germline CDR1 reads MNHEY; CDR2 reads SMNVEV (reference sequence). V dropped 5 bases and J dropped 0 bases, with 5 bases sitting between them. Full variable domain (remainder filled in from reference TRBV27 and TRBJ2-6): EAQVTQNPRYLITVTGKKLTVTCSQNMNHEYMSWYRQDPGLGLRQIYYSMNVEVTDKGDVPEGYKVSRKEKRNFPLILESPSPNQTSLYFCASSRGSGANVLTFGAGSRLTVL.

This clone was counted between two and nine times. The chain couples TRBV30 to TRBJ2-7, with TRBD2 matching 8 bases. CDR1 is GTSNPN and CDR2 is SVGIG in the germline V gene (reference sequence). The V gene end was trimmed by 8 bases and the J gene end by 4 bases; junction bases not matched to a gene: 13. CDR3 size: 14 residues. CDR3 in DNA: TGTGCCGGCAGGCCACCGGGGGGGCGATACGAGCAGTACTTC. This translates into CAGRPPGGRYEQYF.

The chain uses TRBV6-5 and TRBJ2-3, with D hard to call. Trimming pared 2 bases from V and 5 bases from J, leaving 8 bases between. The CDR3 has 13 residues. The germline V gene encodes CDR1 MNHEY and CDR2 SVGAGI. CDR3 nucleotide sequence: TGTGCCAGCAGTTACGGTAACGGAGATACGCAGTATTTT. It is translated as CASSYGNGDTQYF.

The chain has TRBV14 and TRBJ1-4; D is undetermined. Germline lookup yields CDR1 SGHDN and CDR2 FVKESK. Trimming stripped 1 base from V and 10 bases from J, with 7 bases between. The CDR3 runs 12 residues. The CDR3 region has the DNA TGTGCCAGCAGCCAAGTAGAGGGAAAACTGTTTTTT. It codes for CASSQVEGKLFF.

The chain uses TRBV9 and TRBJ2-7; 12 nucleotides agree with TRBD2. CDR1 and CDR2 (germline): SGDLS, YYNGEE. CDR3 length: 18 residues. The J segment lost 2 bases and the V segment lost 0 bases, leaving 9 bases of the junction unmatched. In DNA form, the CDR3 reads TGTGCCAGCAGCGTAGGGGAACTAGCGGGAGGTCTGCCCTACGAGCAGTACTTC. Translating it yields CASSVGELAGGLPYEQYF.

V gene TRBV4-1 combines with J gene TRBJ1-5, with 8 positions matching TRBD1. Germline V gene data show CDR1 as MGHRA and CDR2 as YSYEKL. The length of the CDR3 is 16 residues. The V and J ends lost 0 bases and 3 bases, in that order; junction bases with no gene match: 4. CDR3 sequence (DNA): TGCGCCAGCAGCCAAGAAGGACAGGGTATCAATCAGCCCCAGCATTTT. Translating gives CASSQEGQGINQPQHF.

The chain links TRBV27 to TRBJ2-1; 9 bases map to TRBD1. This CDR3 spans 15 amino acids. The germline CDR1 and CDR2 sequences are MNHEY and SMNVEV (reference sequence). Trimming took 5 bases from V and 3 from J; bases not matched to a gene: 5. The CDR3 DNA sequence: TGTGCCAGCAGTCAGGGACAGGGAAACTACAATGAGCAGTTCTTC. Translation gives CASSQGQGNYNEQFF.

The chain couples TRBV4-3 to TRBJ1-1; D ambiguous. Trimming shortened V by 4 bases and J by 4 bases, and 16 bases separated the two germline ends. Germline assignment: CDR1 LGHNA and CDR2 YSLEER. CDR3 size: 15 residues. The CDR3 nucleotides read TGCGCCAGCAGCCGAGGAGTTGTTGGAGCCACTGAAGCTTTCTTT. Translation gives CASSRGVVGATEAFF.

This chain uses TRBV6-5 with TRBJ1-3; maybe TRBD1 (5 bases). Trimming took off 7 bases at V and 1 base at J, with 14 bases between the two ends. CDR3 size: 15 residues. Per the germline V gene, CDR1 is MNHEY and CDR2 is SVGAGI. The CDR3 bases are TGTGCCAGCACAGACGGACATCATTCTGGAAACACCATATATTTT. Protein product: CASTDGHHSGNTIYF.

This rearrangement joins TRBV11-3 to TRBJ2-2; the match to TRBD1 covers 7 bases. The CDR3 is 15 amino acids. With V trimmed by 4 bases and J by 0 bases, 2 bases remained unmatched. The germline gives CDR1 SGHNT, CDR2 YENEEA. The CDR3 spells CASSSGTANTGELFF. The CDR3, as DNA: TGTGCCAGCAGCTCCGGGACAGCGAACACCGGGGAGCTGTTTTTT.

V usage is TRBV5-5 and J usage is TRBJ2-4, with 8 bases aligning to TRBD1. Trimming cost V 2 bases and J 7 bases; bases outside gene matches: 5. The CDR3 sequence is 14 residues long. CDR1 and CDR2 from the germline V gene are SGHKS and YYEKEE (reference sequence). This CDR3 is CASSFGQGGNIQYF. In nucleotides, the CDR3 is TGTGCCAGCAGCTTTGGACAGGGTGGTAACATTCAGTACTTC. Filled out from reference TRBV5-5 and TRBJ2-4, the complete variable domain reads DAGVTQSPTHLIKTRGQQVTLRCSPISGHKSVSWYQQVLGQGPQFIFQYYEKEERGRGNFPDRFSARQFPNYSSELNVNALLLGDSALYLCASSFGQGGNIQYFGAGTRLSVL.

The chain recombines TRBV5-1 with TRBJ2-7; 10 bases align to TRBD1. The V gene end was trimmed by 8 bases and the J gene end by 5 bases; junction bases not matched to a gene: 10. Germline loops: CDR1 SGHRS, CDR2 YFSETQ. The CDR3 spans 14 residues. The CDR3 loop reads CASSPGQGSDEQYV. The CDR3 nucleotides are TGCGCCAGTTCACCGGGACAGGGGTCGGACGAGCAGTACGTC.

This clone was found a few times. V usage is TRBV4-3 and J usage is TRBJ1-4, with D possibly matching TRBD1 (5 bases). There are 17 residues in the CDR3. V was pared by 3 bases and J by 5 bases, with 19 bases between. Looked up from germline, CDR1 is LGHNA and CDR2 is YSLEER. This chain's CDR3 is CASSQSRPGTGNEKLFF. In DNA, the CDR3 is TGCGCCAGCAGCCAGAGTAGACCCGGGACTGGGAATGAAAAACTGTTTTTT.

The rearrangement joins TRBV5-1 to TRBJ1-3; D is possibly TRBD1 (5 bases). V lost 4 bases and J lost 6, with 17 bases in between. This CDR3 has 15 residues. Germline CDR1 is SGHRS and CDR2 is YFSETQ. This CDR3 is CASSPTGPSQNTIYF. The CDR3 DNA follows: TGCGCCAGCAGCCCAACAGGACCGTCGCAAAACACCATATATTTT.